This T cell receptor (beta chain) originates from a study of shared clonotypes between healthy human individuals. Assay runs were performed at deep level. The authors split each subset's genomic DNA evenly across several immunoSEQ plates. The table came from immunoSEQ multiplex PCR; TCRdb's copy has only in-frame clones and leaves some out. The sample carries 800,000 to 950,000 clones, 96% recorded once. Naive-designated CD8 cells lacked CD45RO, were positively enriched for CCR7, and omitted terminally differentiated effector memory CD45RA+ cells. The healthy adult donors were HIV-negative and reported no recent acute infections or vaccinations. Trimming pared 4 bases from V and 1 base from J, leaving 16 bases between. This CDR3 has 16 residues. Germline CDR1 and CDR2: LNHNV and YYDKDF (reference sequence).

Sequences were obtained from naive CD8+ T cells sorted from blood. The sequence was obtained from a man younger than 45 in good health. V gene TRBV15 combines with J gene TRBJ2-5; D gene ambiguous. CDR3: CATSIWPQSFQETQYF. The CDR3 DNA reads as TGTGCCACCAGCATTTGGCCCCAAAGCTTCCAAGAGACCCAGTACTTC.